Presented here are 14 T cell receptor beta chains from one specimen sequenced in a study of cytomegalovirus exposure and HLA in healthy donors. Amplification used 60 Vbeta primers and 13 Jbeta primers. Sequenced by immunoSEQ multiplex PCR; TCRdb stores in-frame clones only, minus some. The sample lists 68,000 or so clones; more than 80% were seen once. The specimen sequenced was PBMCs. These receptors were taken from a human donor in good health.

The chain carries TRBV7-9 and TRBJ2-5, with TRBD2 matching over 8 bases. J lost 5 bases, V lost 8 bases, and 10 bases had no gene match. The germline gives CDR1 SEHNR, CDR2 FQNEAQ (reference sequence). The CDR3 covers 14 residues. CDR3 DNA sequence: TGTGCCAGCCAACGGGGGGGAGGGATGGAGACCCAGTACTTC. Translating it yields CASQRGGGMETQYF.

The chain uses TRBV5-1 and TRBJ2-5; TRBD2 matches 10 bases. The V segment lost 5 bases and the J segment 4 bases; nucleotides outside the gene matches: 8. The CDR3 has 15 residues. The V gene's germline CDR1 is SGHRS and CDR2 YFSETQ. CDR3 in amino acids: CASRTGTSEAETQYF. CDR3 coding DNA: TGCGCCAGCAGAACCGGGACTAGCGAGGCAGAGACCCAGTACTTC. The whole variable domain, remainder taken from reference TRBV5-1 and TRBJ2-5, is KAGVTQTPRYLIKTRGQQVTLSCSPISGHRSVSWYQQTPGQGLQFLFEYFSETQRNKGNFPGRFSGRQFSNSRSEMNVSTLELGDSALYLCASRTGTSEAETQYFGPGTRLLVL.

The chain couples TRBV2 to TRBJ1-2; unclear D gene. The CDR3 totals 12 residues. Germline V CDR1 and CDR2: SNHLY, FYNNEI. The V end lost 6 bases, the J end lost 5 bases, and 10 bases lay between the germline ends. The CDR3 bases are TGTGCCAGCAGCATTTCAGATTATGGCTACACCTTC. As protein: CASSISDYGYTF.

This clone showed up just a few times. The chain couples TRBV4-1 to TRBJ2-2; D gene ambiguous. The CDR3 extends over 13 amino acids. V was pared by 2 bases and J by 3 bases, with 4 bases between. The V gene's germline CDR1 is MGHRA and CDR2 YSYEKL. DNA for the CDR3: TGCGCCAGCAGCCAACTTGACACCGGGGAGCTGTTTTTT. Protein product: CASSQLDTGELFF.

On this clone itself: Mismatch with germline at one junction end may stem from a read error. The chain couples TRBV5-4 to TRBJ1-2; D gene ambiguous. Germline lookup yields CDR1 SGHNT and CDR2 YYREEE (reference sequence). CDR3 length: 14 amino acids. CDR3 DNA: TGTGCCAGCAGCTTGGGGGTAGTGAACTATGGCTACCCCTTC. Encoded protein: CASSLGVVNYGYPF.

V is TRBV5-1 and J is TRBJ2-1; D is ambiguous. V was cut by 3 bases and J by 10 bases, with 11 bases left in between. The germline CDR1 and CDR2 sequences are SGHRS and YFSETQ. This CDR3 has 12 residues. The CDR3 spells CASSSDLTEQFF. Written as DNA, the CDR3 is TGCGCCAGCAGCTCCGACCTGACAGAGCAGTTCTTC.

This chain joins TRBV5-4 and TRBJ1-6; 7 positions agree with TRBD1. There are 13 residues in the CDR3. J was trimmed by 10 bases and V by 5 bases; bases with no gene match: 6. Germline assignment: CDR1 SGHNT and CDR2 YYREEE (reference sequence). The CDR3 region is CASRTGLGSPLHF. The CDR3 coding sequence is TGTGCCAGCAGGACAGGGCTGGGCTCACCCCTCCACTTT.

The chain uses TRBV6-5 and TRBJ2-5; TRBD1 matches at 9 bases. The DNA end lines up better with TRBJ2-7; the J call may be wrong. CDR1 is MNHEY, CDR2 SVGAGI, per germline. The CDR3 loop spans 14 amino acids. The CDR3 sequence is CASRTTGGAYEQYF. The DNA for the CDR3 is TGTGCCAGCAGGACGACAGGGGGGGCCTACGAGCAGTACTTC.

This rearrangement joins TRBV7-9 to TRBJ1-2, with D unclear. The CDR3 runs 15 residues. V was cut by 1 base and J by 2 bases, with 11 bases left in between. Germline V gene data show CDR1 as SEHNR and CDR2 as FQNEAQ (reference sequence). CDR3 bases: TGTGCCAGCAGCTTAGTCCAACCGGGAAACTATGGCTACACCTTC. Its translation: CASSLVQPGNYGYTF.

The chain combines TRBV27 with TRBJ2-7; weak D call: TRBD1 (6 bases). V gave up 3 bases and J gave up 2 bases, with 14 bases separating them. This CDR3 has 15 residues. Germline lookup yields CDR1 MNHEY and CDR2 SMNVEV (reference sequence). CDR3 residues: CASSLGAIPTYEQYF. For the CDR3, the DNA is TGTGCCAGCAGTTTGGGGGCGATCCCCACCTACGAGCAGTACTTC.

A few counts support this clone. The chain joins TRBV7-9 to TRBJ2-7; no definite D call. Trimming removed 8 bases at V and 1 base at J, with 9 bases between. This CDR3 has 12 residues. Per the germline V gene, CDR1 is SEHNR and CDR2 is FQNEAQ (reference sequence). The CDR3 nucleotides are TGTGCCAGCGGAGACGGATCCTACGAGCAGTACTTC. Its protein product is CASGDGSYEQYF. The full variable domain, its missing parts supplied by reference TRBV7-9 and TRBJ2-7, is DTGVSQNPRHKITKRGQNVTFRCDPISEHNRLYWYRQTLGQGPEFLTYFQNEAQLEKSRLLSDRFSAERPKGSFSTLEIQRTEQGDSAMYLCASGDGSYEQYFGPGTRLTVT.

The rearrangement links TRBV5-6 to TRBJ2-5, with 11 bases fitting TRBD2. The CDR3 is made up of 15 amino acids. The ends lost 4 bases at V and 5 bases at J; junction bases unmatched: 7. The germline CDR1 and CDR2 sequences are SGHDT and YYEEEE. CDR3 DNA: TGTGCCAGCAGCCCGGGACTAGCGGCTTTGGAGACCCAGTACTTC. Translated: CASSPGLAALETQYF.

This chain connects TRBV6-5 to TRBJ2-3; the D is unclear. The CDR3 sequence is 13 residues long. V gave up 3 bases and J gave up 2 bases, with 6 bases separating them. Germline CDR1 reads MNHEY; CDR2 reads SVGAGI. The CDR3 spells CASSYGDTDTQYF. CDR3 in DNA: TGTGCCAGCAGTTATGGAGACACAGATACGCAGTATTTT.

The gene calls are TRBV6-1 and TRBJ1-2; D perhaps matches TRBD1 (5 bases). Trimming pared 7 bases from V and 5 bases from J, leaving 11 bases between. Germline V CDR1 and CDR2: MNHNS, SASEGT. This CDR3 has 12 amino acids. The CDR3, as DNA: TGTGCCAGCACCGGGGGTTATTATGGCTACACCTTC. Its protein is CASTGGYYGYTF.